Each of the 15 T cell receptor beta chains below was sequenced from the same sample in a study of blood T cell repertoires in COVID-19. The table came from immunoSEQ multiplex PCR; TCRdb's copy has only in-frame clones and leaves some out. Of fewer than 200,000 clones listed, roughly 85% are singletons. The sample taken for sequencing was PBMCs or T cells enriched from blood (not recorded which). These receptors originate from a woman aged 18-30 years who had recovered from COVID-19.

This sequence joins TRBV5-4 and TRBJ2-5, with 8 bases matching TRBD1. Germline CDR1 and CDR2: SGHNT and YYREEE (reference sequence). This CDR3 contains 14 residues. V dropped 2 bases and J dropped 4; count of bases not matched to a gene: 4. DNA for the CDR3: TGTGCCAGCAGCTTCACCCAGGGGGCAGAGACCCAGTACTTC. Its protein product is CASSFTQGAETQYF.

The rearrangement joins TRBV18 to TRBJ2-5; 14 bases are shared with TRBD2. The CDR3 runs 15 residues. Germline trimming cut 4 bases from V and 5 bases from J; bases unmatched to any gene: 3. Germline CDR1 KGHSH, CDR2 LQKENI. CDR3 loop: CASSQGLAGVETQYF. CDR3 nucleotide sequence: TGTGCCAGCTCACAGGGACTAGCGGGGGTTGAGACCCAGTACTTC.

This chain uses TRBV19 with TRBJ1-2, with 12 bases matching TRBD1. This CDR3 has 15 amino acids. The germline V gene encodes CDR1 LNHDA and CDR2 SQIVND (reference sequence). The V and J ends lost 3 bases and 7 bases, in that order; junction bases with no gene match: 6. The CDR3 loop reads CASSIPGQGAGGYTF. CDR3 bases: TGTGCCAGTAGTATTCCGGGACAGGGGGCCGGTGGCTACACCTTC.

The chain joins TRBV6-2 or TRBV6-3 to TRBJ1-1; maybe TRBD1 (5 bases). Germline loops: CDR1 MNHEY, CDR2 SVGEGT. V dropped 3 bases and J dropped 0 bases, with 17 bases sitting between them. The CDR3 loop spans 17 amino acids. This CDR3 reads CASSYYGTGGMNTEAFF. Written as DNA, the CDR3 is TGTGCCAGCAGTTATTATGGGACGGGGGGAATGAACACTGAAGCTTTCTTT.

The chain combines TRBV29-1 with TRBJ2-2, with D tentatively TRBD1 (5 bases). The CDR3 is made up of 13 amino acids. Germline lookup yields CDR1 SQVTM and CDR2 ANQGSEA. V was cut by 6 bases and J by 5 bases, with 13 bases left in between. The CDR3: CSVGLQGTGELFF. In DNA form, the CDR3 reads TGCAGCGTCGGTTTGCAGGGAACCGGGGAGCTGTTTTTT.

Note on this clone: Distinct nucleotide sequences in the sample also encode this CDR3. This rearrangement joins TRBV7-2 to TRBJ1-4, with TRBD1 as a possible D gene (5 bases). The CDR3 spans 14 residues. The germline V gene has CDR1 SGHTA and CDR2 FQGNSA. The V end was cut by 5 bases, the J end by 3 bases, with 10 bases between. The CDR3 coding sequence is TGTGCCAGCAGCCTAGGCAGGGCTAATGAAAAACTGTTTTTT. Protein product: CASSLGRANEKLFF.

The rearrangement links TRBV14 to TRBJ2-7, with TRBD1 as a possible D gene (5 bases). Trimming pared 3 bases from V and 0 bases from J, leaving 9 bases between. Germline V gives CDR1 SGHDN, CDR2 FVKESK. This CDR3 comprises 14 residues. The CDR3 sequence: CASSHVDNSYEQYF. The CDR3 DNA reads TGTGCCAGCAGCCACGTGGACAACTCCTACGAGCAGTACTTC.

The chain has TRBV12-3 or TRBV12-4 and TRBJ1-3; no firm D call. V lost 2 bases to trimming and J lost 9 bases, with 5 bases between them. The CDR3 extends over 11 amino acids. The CDR3 DNA reads as TGTGCCAGCAGTTTACTAGGCACCATATATTTT. Translation gives CASSLLGTIYF.

J is TRBJ1-2 and V is TRBV14; no definite D call. V was clipped by 1 base and J by 0 bases, with 6 bases between them. This CDR3 has 14 amino acids. CDR1 SGHDN and CDR2 FVKESK come from the germline V gene. The chain's CDR3 is CASSQVPTNYGYTF. The CDR3 DNA reads as TGTGCCAGCAGCCAAGTCCCAACTAACTATGGCTACACCTTC.

This clone was observed once. The genes are TRBV28 and TRBJ2-7; TRBD2 aligns across 9 bases. After removal of 7 bases from V and 0 bases from J, the junction contained 1 base not matched to a gene. There are 13 residues in the CDR3. The V gene's germline CDR1 is MDHEN and CDR2 SYDVKM. The CDR3 region has the DNA TGTGCCAGCATTAGCGGGAGCTCCTACGAGCAGTACTTC. It translates to CASISGSSYEQYF.

The rearrangement links TRBV19 to TRBJ2-1; D may be TRBD2 (6 bases). Germline V CDR1 and CDR2: LNHDA, SQIVND (reference sequence). The CDR3 is 14 amino acids. Trimming left V 0 bases short and J 7 bases short, with 10 bases between. CDR3 sequence (DNA): TGTGCCAGTAGTATAGAGGCTAGCGCAAATGAGCAGTTCTTC. This codes for CASSIEASANEQFF.

The chain joins TRBV2 to TRBJ2-3, with TRBD2 matching 13 bases. The CDR3 runs to 15 residues. V lost 6 bases and J lost 2; bases outside the gene matches: 2. Germline values: CDR1 SNHLY, CDR2 FYNNEI. The CDR3 DNA is TGTGCCAGCAGGGGGACTAGCGGGATCACAGATACGCAGTATTTT. It codes for CASRGTSGITDTQYF.

This sequence joins TRBV28 and TRBJ2-7; TRBD1 matches 8 bases. V lost 2 bases to trimming and J lost 5 bases; unmatched junction nucleotides: 5. This CDR3 comprises 14 residues. Germline V lookup: CDR1 MDHEN, CDR2 SYDVKM. CDR3 amino acids: CASSLQDRVHEQYF. DNA of the CDR3: TGTGCCAGCAGTTTACAGGACAGGGTCCACGAGCAGTACTTC.

The chain employs TRBV6-6 and TRBJ1-5, with TRBD1 matching 11 bases. This CDR3 contains 16 residues. V shed 8 bases and J 0 bases; nucleotides not matched to a gene: 6. Germline V gene lookup returns CDR1 MNHNY and CDR2 SVGAGI (reference sequence). As DNA, the CDR3 is TGTGCCAGCCTCGGACAGGGGGCCTATAGCAATCAGCCCCAGCATTTT. It encodes CASLGQGAYSNQPQHF.

The chain employs TRBV7-3 and TRBJ1-3, with D perhaps TRBD1 (5 bases). The CDR3 is made up of 14 amino acids. Trimming took 5 bases from V and 0 from J, leaving 8 bases between them. Germline CDR1 is SGHTA and CDR2 is FQGTGA. DNA of the CDR3: TGTGCCAGCAGCGGGGCAGTCTCTGGAAACACCATATATTTT. Amino acid sequence: CASSGAVSGNTIYF.